This T cell receptor (beta chain) was sequenced in a study of CD8 T cells in Susac syndrome. Whole-study results and caveats: As the study acknowledged, the number of individuals who were part of its TCR sequencing and HLA analysis was relatively small.

The authors reverse transcribed roughly 0.5 to 1 ug RNA with random hexamers. Amplification of TCR beta CDR3 spanned 54 Vbeta and 13 Jbeta via immunoSEQ multiplex PCR. Via MiXCR, TCRdb re-called the immunoSEQ multiplex PCR reads, giving one row per CDR3 protein. This table has more than 110,000 distinct CDR3 sequences, 94% appearing once. From blood CD8+ and CD4+ T cells, TCR beta sequences were generated. Regarding this clonotype: The antigen remains unidentified.

Germline CDR1 and CDR2: KGHSY and FQNENV. The V end lost 0 bases, the J end lost 7 bases, and 16 bases lay between the germline ends. CDR3 length: 16 residues. The sample consisted of CD8+ T cells from PBMCs. The TCR sequence derives from a human donor in good health. The V gene is TRBV16, the J gene TRBJ2-1; no reliable D call. CDR3 protein: CASSQSGRQPTNEQFF. As DNA, the CDR3 is TGTGCCAGCAGCCAATCCGGGCGTCAGCCCACAAATGAGCAGTTCTTC.